These T cell receptor beta chains were read from a single sample in a study of CD8+CD57+ T cells in acquired aplastic anemia. Each CDR3 protein is one row after TCRdb ran MiXCR on the reads. The sample consists of under 350,000 distinct CDR3 sequences, roughly 53% of them appearing once. The source material was sorted CD4+, CD8+, or CD8+CD57+ T cells (not recorded which) from PBMCs. The receptors were gathered from a human donor with aplastic anemia. CDR3s include the opening cysteine and the closing phenylalanine or tryptophan. D genes are given only for firm matches. Clone size is stated in some rows and not others, as once, few, many or a class when expanded.

>TRBJ2-7|TRBV19|-|many
TGTGCCAGTCAAATAACCGCAGGGGGAGGCTACGAGCAGTACTTC
CASQITAGGGYEQYF
>TRBJ2-7|TRBV7-9|-|-
TGTGCCAGCAGCTTGGGGGAGACTCGGAGCGCCTACGAGCAGTACTTC
CASSLGETRSAYEQYF
>TRBJ1-1|TRBV2|TRBD1|many
TGTGCCAGCAGCGACCGACAGGGAAACACTGAAGCTTTCTTT
CASSDRQGNTEAFF
>TRBJ2-1|TRBV5-8|TRBD2|many
TGTGCCAGCAGCCTAGGCGGACTAGCGGGAGGCTCTCCGTTCTTC
CASSLGGLAGGSPFF
>TRBJ1-5|TRBV4-2|-|-
TGTGCCAGCAGCCAAGACTGGGGGGGCAGCAGCAATCAGCCCCAGCATTTT
CASSQDWGGSSNQPQHF
>TRBJ2-2|TRBV7-2|-|-
TGTGCCAGCAGCCCCCGCAGGGAGCTGTTTTTT
CASSPRRELFF
>TRBJ2-5|TRBV7-9|TRBD2|-
TGTGCCAGCAGCTCGAACCTCGTATCGGGAGGACGTCATGAGACCCAGTACTTC
CASSSNLVSGGRHETQYF
>TRBJ2-7|TRBV2|-|-
TGTGCCAGCAGTTACGACCAGGGGCACCTATCCTACGAGCAGTACTTC
CASSYDQGHLSYEQYF
>TRBJ2-5|TRBV7-8|-|-
TGTGCCAGCAGCTTAGGAGGGGGTGTAGCGGAGACCCAGTACTTC
CASSLGGGVAETQYF
>TRBJ1-6|TRBV2|-|-
TGTGCCAGCAGTGATAGACCTGGCTCTAATTCACCCCTCCACTTT
CASSDRPGSNSPLHF
>TRBJ1-5|TRBV10-3|-|many
TGTGCCATCAGTGGGCAGGGACGAAACAATCAGCCCCAGCATTTT
CAISGQGRNNQPQHF
>TRBJ1-6|TRBV7-9|TRBD1|-
TGTGCCCGGGGGTACGGGGGGGACAGGGCTGATAATTCACCCCTCCACTTT
CARGYGGDRADNSPLHF
>TRBJ2-1|TRBV2|TRBD2|many
TGTGCCAGCACGTTGGCGGGAGGGCACAATGAGCAGTTCTTC
CASTLAGGHNEQFF
>TRBJ2-3|TRBV7-7|-|many
TGTGCCAGCAGCCCCGGACAGAGCACAGATACGCAGTATTTT
CASSPGQSTDTQYF
>TRBJ1-2|TRBV7-3|-|many
TGTGCCAGCAGCTTAGGTGGCTACACCTTC
CASSLGGYTF
>TRBJ1-1|TRBV5-1|-|once
TGCGCCAGCAGCTTGGGAAGGAGCGGCAACACTGAAGCTTTCTTT
CASSLGRSGNTEAFF
>TRBJ1-2|TRBV9|-|few
TGTGCCAGCAGGTCAGAGAACTATGGCTACACCTTC
CASRSENYGYTF
>TRBJ1-2|TRBV25-1|-|-
TGTGCCAGCAGTGAACTAGGGCACACGGAGAGTGGCTACACCTTC
CASSELGHTESGYTF
>TRBJ2-7|TRBV5-6|-|few
TGTGCCAGCAGCTTGGTTACTACCGATTACGAGCAGTACTTC
CASSLVTTDYEQYF
>TRBJ1-4|TRBV2|-|many
TGTGCCAGCAGTGCTCGGCAAACAACTAATGAAAAACTGTTTTTT
CASSARQTTNEKLFF
>TRBJ1-1|TRBV20-1|-|many
TGCAGTGCTTCAGTTGGGGGAATGAACACTGAAGCTTTCTTT
CSASVGGMNTEAFF
>TRBJ1-1|TRBV12-3/TRBV12-4|-|many
TGTGCCAGCAGTCGACAGACTGAAGCTTTCTTT
CASSRQTEAFF
>TRBJ2-1|TRBV2|-|-
TGTGCCAGCAGCGACCCCGGGACTGGCATCAATGAGCAGTTCTTC
CASSDPGTGINEQFF
>TRBJ2-7|TRBV20-1|-|-
TGCAGTGCTAGAGTGGCAGGGGAGGGCTCCTACGAGCAGTACTTC
CSARVAGEGSYEQYF
>TRBJ2-7|TRBV7-2|TRBD2|-
TGTGCCAGCAGCTCACGGGGGGGCGGGGGGTACGAGCAGTACTTC
CASSSRGGGGYEQYF
>TRBJ2-7|TRBV10-1|-|few
TGCGCCAGCAGTGAATTGGAGGTTGCCTACGAGCAGTACTTC
CASSELEVAYEQYF
>TRBJ2-7|TRBV20-1|-|-
TGCAGTAAAAGGGGGAGTGGGGGAAGACCCTACGAGCAGTACTTC
CSKRGSGGRPYEQYF
>TRBJ1-2|TRBV6-1|-|many
TGTGCCAGCAGGTACAGGGTAGATAACTATGGCTACACCTTC
CASRYRVDNYGYTF
>TRBJ2-1|TRBV6-2/TRBV6-3|-|many
TGTGCCAGCAGTTATAGCAATGCTCGTGAGCAGTTCTTC
CASSYSNAREQFF
>TRBJ1-4|TRBV5-1|-|-
TGCGCCAGCAAGGGAGGGGGGAGTGAAAAACTGTTTTTT
CASKGGGSEKLFF
>TRBJ2-1|TRBV5-1|-|many
TGCGCCAGCAGCTTGGAAAACAATGAGCAGTTCTTC
CASSLENNEQFF
>TRBJ2-1|TRBV7-9|-|-
TGTGCCAGCAGTCGTAGGGGGGGCAACAATGAGCAGTTCTTC
CASSRRGGNNEQFF
>TRBJ1-5|TRBV7-2|-|-
TGTGCCAGCAGCCCCGGGGTACTTAGGCCCCAGCATTTT
CASSPGVLRPQHF
>TRBJ1-5|TRBV7-9|-|few
TGTGCCAGCAGCCTCGACGGGCCTCAGCCCCAGCATTTT
CASSLDGPQPQHF
>TRBJ2-3|TRBV7-9|TRBD2|-
TGTGCCAGCAGCCAGACTAGCGGGAGCCCAGATACGCAGTATTTT
CASSQTSGSPDTQYF
>TRBJ1-2|TRBV24-1|TRBD1|-
TGTGCCACCAGTGACAGAACAGGGGTTAACTGTGGCTACACCTTC
CATSDRTGVNCGYTF
>TRBJ2-7|TRBV19|-|few
TGTGCCAGTAGTCCCTCGTCGGGGTACGAGCAGTACTTC
CASSPSSGYEQYF